What follows are 30 T cell receptor beta chains derived from one specimen sequenced in a study of T cell responses to AZD1222 COVID-19 vaccine. Data came from immunoSEQ multiplex PCR; TCRdb stores just in-frame clones and leaves some out. The table lists about 160,000 clones, 80% to 90% of them singletons. This specimen was peripheral blood, taken on day 0 of AZD1222 vaccination. The receptors were sampled from an adult in good health.

CDR3 sequence reads: CAWRETGVGEAFF. The CDR3, as DNA: TGTGCCTGGAGGGAGACAGGGGTTGGTGAAGCTTTCTTT. The chain has TRBV30 and TRBJ1-1; 8 bases agree with TRBD1. Germline V lookup: CDR1 GTSNPN, CDR2 SVGIG (reference sequence). Losses at the gene ends were 3 bases for V and 7 bases for J; bases not matched to a gene: 7. CDR3 size: 13 residues.

This chain links TRBV21-1 with TRBJ1-2. TRBV21-1 is shown as a pseudogene. This CDR3 is built from 13 residues. The CDR3 nucleotides are TGTGCCAGCAGTAGTGAGGGTTGGGGTGGCTACACCTTC. Its protein is CASSSEGWGGYTF.

The chain is built from TRBV5-6 and TRBJ2-4, with 11 bases aligning to TRBD2. V lost 4 bases and J lost 7; bases outside the gene matches: 10. This CDR3 spans 16 amino acids. The germline CDR1 and CDR2 sequences are SGHDT and YYEEEE. The CDR3, as DNA: TGTGCCAGCAGCCCAAGAGATAGCGGGGGGGCCAACATTCAGTACTTC. Translating gives CASSPRDSGGANIQYF.

This clone was detected once. The rearrangement uses TRBV29-1 and TRBJ1-4; possible D gene TRBD1, 6 bases. This CDR3 spans 12 amino acids. Trimming cost V 3 bases and J 6 bases, with 8 bases left between them. Germline CDR1 and CDR2: SQVTM and ANQGSEA. The CDR3 nucleotides read TGCAGCGTTGACAGGGGTGATGAAAAACTGTTTTTT. It specifies CSVDRGDEKLFF.

V gene TRBV28 combines with J gene TRBJ2-7; weak D call: TRBD1 (5 bases). Germline CDR1 and CDR2: MDHEN and SYDVKM. The CDR3 has 15 amino acids. Trimming pared 6 bases from V and 5 bases from J, leaving 20 bases between. The CDR3 DNA reads as TGTGCCAGCAGCCCCCCGGGCAGGGCGCTCGACGAGCAGTACTTC. This gives the protein CASSPPGRALDEQYF. Together with reference TRBV28 and TRBJ2-7, the CDR3 gives the full variable domain: DVKVTQSSRYLVKRTGEKVFLECVQDMDHENMFWYRQDPGLGLRLIYFSYDVKMKEKGDIPEGYSVSREKKERFSLILESASTNQTSMYLCASSPPGRALDEQYFGPGTRLTVT.

The genes are TRBV18 and TRBJ1-1, with 10 bases identical to TRBD1. The V segment lost 5 bases and the J segment 0 bases; nucleotides outside the gene matches: 6. The V gene's germline CDR1 is KGHSH and CDR2 LQKENI. CDR3 length equals 16 residues. The CDR3 here is CASSEWGQGMNTEAFF. CDR3 DNA: TGTGCCAGCTCAGAATGGGGACAGGGGATGAACACTGAAGCTTTCTTT.

The genes are TRBV6-2 or TRBV6-3 and TRBJ2-3; 9 nucleotides line up with TRBD2. The CDR3 runs 17 residues. The V and J ends lost 0 bases and 0 bases, in that order; junction bases with no gene match: 4. Germline values: CDR1 MNHEY, CDR2 SVGEGT. CDR3 amino acids: CASSYSQLAGSTDTQYF. In DNA form, the CDR3 reads TGTGCCAGCAGTTACTCTCAGCTAGCGGGGAGCACAGATACGCAGTATTTT.

With regard to this clone: The junction shows a germline mismatch at one end, possibly a read error. The V gene is TRBV7-7, the J gene TRBJ2-3; the match to TRBD2 covers 8 bases. The CDR3 is 15 residues long. Germline loops: CDR1 SSHAT, CDR2 FNYEAQ (reference sequence). CDR3 in DNA: TGTGCTAGCAGCTTAGCGGGAAGGGAATGGGATACGCAGTATTTT. Its protein product is CASSLAGREWDTQYF.

The chain recombines TRBV6-5 with TRBJ2-3; TRBD2 aligns across 8 bases. Germline loops: CDR1 MNHEY, CDR2 SVGAGI. The junction had 6 bases not matched to a gene; V was cut back by 7 bases and J by 0 bases. This CDR3 spans 15 amino acids. The CDR3 DNA reads TGTGCCAGCACTCTAAAGCGGGGGAGCACAGATACGCAGTATTTT. Translating gives CASTLKRGSTDTQYF.

This chain connects TRBV10-3 to TRBJ1-5; D is unclear. V was clipped by 0 bases and J by 16 bases, with 13 bases between them. The CDR3 length is 12 residues. From germline, CDR1 is ENHRY and CDR2 SYGVKD. The DNA for the CDR3 is TGTGCCATCAGTGAGTCGCCAAAAAAGTATCATTTT. Protein product: CAISESPKKYHF.

J is TRBJ2-5 and V is TRBV10-2; D uncertain. There are 14 residues in the CDR3. The germline V and J ends were trimmed by 3 bases and 5 bases, with 13 bases remaining between them. Looked up from germline, CDR1 is WSHSY and CDR2 is SAAADI. DNA of the CDR3: TGCGCCAGCAGTGACCGGAACTCTTGGGAGACCCAGTACTTC. It specifies CASSDRNSWETQYF.

The chain joins TRBV12-3 or TRBV12-4 to TRBJ2-3; D unresolved. The CDR3 has 12 amino acids. Trimming shortened V by 5 bases and J by 4 bases, and 7 bases separated the two germline ends. The CDR3 DNA reads as TGTGCCAGCAGTCACGCTCCAGATACGCAGTATTTT. It is translated as CASSHAPDTQYF.

V is TRBV3-1 (or the pseudogene TRBV3-2) and J is TRBJ2-2; 7 bases fit TRBD1. Losses at the gene ends were 3 bases for V and 1 base for J; bases not matched to a gene: 2. Germline V gives CDR1 LGHDT, CDR2 YNNKEL (reference sequence). There are 15 residues in the CDR3. The CDR3 nucleotides read TGTGCCAGCAGCCATCGACAGGGGAACACCGGGGAGCTGTTTTTT. This sequence encodes CASSHRQGNTGELFF.

This clone was seen only once. V usage is TRBV13 and J usage is TRBJ1-1; maybe TRBD1 (5 bases). Per germline, CDR1 PRHDT and CDR2 FYEKMQ (reference sequence). V was trimmed by 1 base and J by 0 bases, leaving 15 bases between them. The CDR3 length is 17 residues. The CDR3 coding sequence is TGTGCCAGCAGCTTAGAACTGGGGGGGTCAGTGAACACTGAAGCTTTCTTT. Translating it yields CASSLELGGSVNTEAFF.

The chain carries TRBV28 and TRBJ2-7, with D perhaps being TRBD1 or TRBD2 (5 bases each). V lost 5 bases and J lost 0, with 8 bases in between. The CDR3 has 13 residues. Germline V lookup: CDR1 MDHEN, CDR2 SYDVKM. The CDR3 region is CASSAGSSYEQYF. CDR3 nucleotide sequence: TGTGCCAGCAGTGCAGGGAGCTCCTACGAGCAGTACTTC.

The chain employs TRBV4-1 and TRBJ2-2; D may correspond to TRBD1 or TRBD2 (5 bases each). Trimming left V 5 bases short and J 4 bases short, with 20 bases between. Germline values: CDR1 MGHRA, CDR2 YSYEKL. The CDR3 is 17 residues long. As DNA, the CDR3 is TGCGCCAGCAGCGAAGTGGGGGTTAGGGCGGGCACCGGGGAGCTGTTTTTT. Amino acid sequence: CASSEVGVRAGTGELFF.

The chain combines TRBV9 with TRBJ2-5, with 14 bases that match TRBD2. Trimming took 0 bases from V and 10 from J; bases not matched to a gene: 2. The CDR3 runs 14 residues. Germline assignment: CDR1 SGDLS and CDR2 YYNGEE. CDR3: CASSVATSGGDQYF. CDR3 bases: TGTGCCAGCAGCGTAGCGACTAGCGGGGGGGACCAGTACTTC.

The chain uses TRBV4-2 and TRBJ2-7, with D unclear. Germline lookup yields CDR1 LGHNA and CDR2 YNFKEQ. This CDR3 comprises 14 residues. Trimming stripped 0 bases from V and 3 bases from J, with 9 bases between. Here the CDR3 reads CASSQDFERYEQYF. Here the CDR3 DNA reads TGTGCCAGCAGCCAAGATTTTGAGCGCTACGAGCAGTACTTC.

The chain recombines TRBV20-1 with TRBJ2-1; 9 bases match TRBD2. The CDR3 runs to 15 residues. Trimming removed 3 bases from V and 6 bases from J; junction bases left unmatched: 9. Germline CDR1 reads DFQATT; CDR2 reads SNEGSKA (reference sequence). The CDR3 is CSASIGTSSSNEQFF. The CDR3 DNA is TGCAGTGCTAGTATCGGGACTAGCTCTTCCAATGAGCAGTTCTTC.

The chain couples TRBV4-1 to TRBJ1-2; 8 bases agree with TRBD1. The germline CDR1 and CDR2 sequences are MGHRA and YSYEKL. This CDR3 is 16 amino acids long. Losses at the gene ends were 3 bases for V and 0 bases for J; bases not matched to a gene: 6. This CDR3 is CASSQGRDRTNYGYTF. In nucleotides, the CDR3 is TGCGCCAGCAGCCAGGGCAGGGACAGGACTAACTATGGCTACACCTTC.

This chain links TRBV29-1 with TRBJ1-2; 8 bases line up with TRBD1. Germline CDR1 and CDR2: SQVTM and ANQGSEA. The CDR3 spans 14 residues. J was trimmed by 8 bases and V by 3 bases; bases with no gene match: 11. Here the CDR3 reads CSVDPVQGALGYTF. CDR3 in DNA: TGCAGCGTTGATCCGGTTCAGGGGGCGCTGGGCTACACCTTC.

This clone is medium-sized within its sample. The rearrangement uses TRBV7-2 and TRBJ2-7; TRBD1 agrees at 8 bases. After removal of 0 bases from V and 6 bases from J, the junction contained 4 bases not matched to a gene. Germline-derived CDR1 and CDR2 are SGHTA and FQGNSA. CDR3 length: 14 residues. CDR3 DNA sequence: TGTGCCAGCAGCTTAGCGTCGACAGGGGCCGAGCAGTACTTC. Its translation: CASSLASTGAEQYF.

The rearrangement joins TRBV5-4 to TRBJ2-1, with D tentatively TRBD1 (5 bases). Trimming pared 5 bases from V and 3 bases from J, leaving 9 bases between. This CDR3 region has 13 residues. Germline V gene lookup returns CDR1 SGHNT and CDR2 YYREEE (reference sequence). The DNA of the CDR3 is TGTGCCAGCAGACCCGACAGCTACAATGAGCAGTTCTTC. The encoded protein is CASRPDSYNEQFF.

On this clone itself: The sample has other DNA sequences that encode this CDR3 too. This chain uses TRBV19 with TRBJ1-2; the D gene is possibly TRBD1 (6 bases). CDR1 LNHDA and CDR2 SQIVND come from the germline V gene (reference sequence). The CDR3 runs 12 residues. Trimming left V 4 bases short and J 5 bases short, with 8 bases between. Here the CDR3 DNA reads TGTGCCAGTAGTACAGGGGAGTATGGCTACACCTTC. It specifies CASSTGEYGYTF. The full variable domain, in which reference TRBV19 and TRBJ1-2 provide the parts outside the CDR3, is DGGITQSPKYLFRKEGQNVTLSCEQNLNHDAMYWYRQDPGQGLRLIYYSQIVNDFQKGDIAEGYSVSREKKESFPLTVTSAQKNPTAFYLCASSTGEYGYTFGSGTRLTVV.

The V gene is TRBV6-4, the J gene TRBJ2-2, with 9 bases that match TRBD1. Germline assignment: CDR1 MRHNA and CDR2 SNTAGT. The CDR3 spans 14 residues. The ends lost 6 bases at V and 7 bases at J; junction bases unmatched: 6. DNA of the CDR3: TGTGCCAGCAGCGGGACAGGGTTTAACGGGGAGCTGTTTTTT. Its protein product is CASSGTGFNGELFF.

Here the CDR3 reads CASSSRTSGGPNEQFF. The CDR3 DNA reads as TGTGCCAGCAGCTCCAGGACTAGCGGGGGGCCCAATGAGCAGTTCTTC. This chain connects TRBV5-4 to TRBJ2-1; 14 nucleotides align to TRBD2. This CDR3 region has 16 residues. Germline CDR1 SGHNT, CDR2 YYREEE (reference sequence). The ends lost 3 bases at V and 6 bases at J; junction bases unmatched: 5.

J is TRBJ2-1 and V is TRBV13; 11 nucleotides align to TRBD2. In germline, CDR1 is PRHDT, CDR2 FYEKMQ (reference sequence). V trimming: 5 bases; J trimming: 9 bases; junction bases outside the gene matches: 9. The CDR3 spans 15 residues. The CDR3 loop is CASSASGGLLGEQFF. The CDR3 coding sequence is TGTGCCAGCAGCGCTAGCGGGGGGCTTCTAGGTGAGCAGTTCTTC. Based on the CDR3 plus reference TRBV13 and TRBJ2-1, the full variable domain is AAGVIQSPRHLIKEKRETATLKCYPIPRHDTVYWYQQGPGQDPQFLISFYEKMQSDKGSIPDRFSAQQFSDYHSELNMSSLELGDSALYFCASSASGGLLGEQFFGPGTRLTVL.

The V gene is TRBV6-5, the J gene TRBJ2-5; D is undetermined. CDR1 is MNHEY, CDR2 SVGAGI, per germline. Trimming took 0 bases from V and 5 from J, leaving 13 bases between them. This CDR3 has 15 amino acids. The CDR3: CASSYSMLGWETQYF. CDR3 sequence (DNA): TGTGCCAGCAGTTACTCGATGCTTGGCTGGGAGACCCAGTACTTC.

The rearrangement links TRBV24-1 to TRBJ2-2; D is unresolved. Germline CDR1 reads KGHDR; CDR2 reads SFDVKD. This CDR3 contains 12 residues. V lost 6 bases and J 7 bases, leaving 8 bases between the germline ends. The CDR3, as DNA: TGTGCCACCAGTAGGTTGGGCGGGGAGCTGTTTTTT. This gives the protein CATSRLGGELFF.

The rearrangement uses TRBV5-1 and TRBJ2-5; D tentatively reads TRBD1 or TRBD2 (5 bases each). The CDR3 sequence is 13 residues long. V lost 4 bases to trimming and J lost 5 bases, with 12 bases between them. Germline CDR1 reads SGHRS; CDR2 reads YFSETQ. The CDR3 protein is CASSPREGETQYF. The DNA for the CDR3 is TGCGCCAGCAGCCCCCGAGAGGGGGAGACCCAGTACTTC. Filled out from reference TRBV5-1 and TRBJ2-5, the complete variable domain reads KAGVTQTPRYLIKTRGQQVTLSCSPISGHRSVSWYQQTPGQGLQFLFEYFSETQRNKGNFPGRFSGRQFSNSRSEMNVSTLELGDSALYLCASSPREGETQYFGPGTRLLVL.